The 8 T cell receptor beta chains in this list originate from one sample, sequenced in a study of T cells in localized non-small cell lung cancer. Repertoires were generated with immunoSEQ multiplex PCR, while TCRdb's copy carries only in-frame clones and drops some. Of fewer than 25,000 clones detected, roughly 90% appear once; the ten largest clones hold 13% to 15%. Material: peripheral blood, obtained before any cancer treatment. The receptors were sampled from a man aged 40 to 70 with stage III squamous cell lung carcinoma.

The chain carries TRBV5-5 and TRBJ1-3; D call uncertain. The CDR3 contains 16 residues. Trimming cost V 0 bases and J 0 bases, with 10 bases left between them. Germline V gene data show CDR1 as SGHKS and CDR2 as YYEKEE (reference sequence). The CDR3 nucleotides read TGTGCCAGCAGCTTGGGAGTCAGTCTCTCTGGAAACACCATATATTTT. This codes for CASSLGVSLSGNTIYF. Full variable domain (outside the CDR3, taken from reference TRBV5-5 and TRBJ1-3): DAGVTQSPTHLIKTRGQQVTLRCSPISGHKSVSWYQQVLGQGPQFIFQYYEKEERGRGNFPDRFSARQFPNYSSELNVNALLLGDSALYLCASSLGVSLSGNTIYFGEGSWLTVV.

This chain uses TRBV5-1 with TRBJ2-1, with D hard to call. V was trimmed by 0 bases and J by 9 bases, leaving 4 bases between them. This CDR3 spans 11 amino acids. Germline V gene sequence: CDR1 SGHRS, CDR2 YFSETQ. The CDR3 coding sequence is TGCGCCAGCAGCTTGGTAGGTGAGCAGTTCTTC. Encoded protein: CASSLVGEQFF.

The chain couples TRBV19 to TRBJ2-5, with D possibly TRBD1 on 6 matching bases. This CDR3 contains 14 residues. Per germline, CDR1 LNHDA and CDR2 SQIVND (reference sequence). V lost 3 bases to trimming and J lost 5 bases, with 13 bases between them. The CDR3 loop is CASSIDRSIETQYF. The CDR3 nucleotides are TGTGCCAGTAGTATCGACAGGTCGATTGAGACCCAGTACTTC.

This sequence joins TRBV5-1 and TRBJ2-7, with 8 positions matching TRBD1. The germline V gene has CDR1 SGHRS and CDR2 YFSETQ. V shed 2 bases, J shed 2 bases, and the junction held 3 bases outside the gene matches. The CDR3 totals 14 residues. The CDR3 region is CASSLGQGAYEQYF. CDR3 sequence (DNA): TGCGCCAGCAGCTTAGGACAGGGAGCCTACGAGCAGTACTTC.

The J gene is TRBJ1-4, the V gene TRBV7-2, with 10 bases lining up with TRBD1. The germline V gene encodes CDR1 SGHTA and CDR2 FQGNSA. This CDR3 has 18 residues. V was clipped by 5 bases and J by 0 bases; unmatched bases: 9. The CDR3 nucleotides read TGTGCCAGCAGCCCTAGGGACAGGGGATTGGCAACTAATGAAAAACTGTTTTTT. Its protein product is CASSPRDRGLATNEKLFF. Filled out from reference TRBV7-2 and TRBJ1-4, the complete variable domain reads GAGVSQSPSNKVTEKGKDVELRCDPISGHTALYWYRQSLGQGLEFLIYFQGNSAPDKSGLPSDRFSAERTGGSVSTLTIQRTQQEDSAVYLCASSPRDRGLATNEKLFFGSGTQLSVL.

A word on this clone: The sample contains more than one DNA sequence encoding this CDR3. The rearrangement joins TRBV9 to TRBJ2-3; possible D gene TRBD2, 5 bases. The CDR3 runs 13 residues. CDR1 SGDLS and CDR2 YYNGEE come from the germline V gene. Deletions cut 0 bases from V and 3 bases from J, with 5 bases between. Here the CDR3 DNA reads TGTGCCAGCAGCGTAGCGGGGACAGATACGCAGTATTTT. Protein product: CASSVAGTDTQYF.

The chain carries TRBV10-3 and TRBJ2-1; 12 nucleotides align to TRBD1. The CDR3 runs 14 residues. The V gene end was trimmed by 10 bases and the J gene end by 8 bases; junction bases not matched to a gene: 9. Germline V lookup: CDR1 ENHRY, CDR2 SYGVKD. This CDR3 is CATSLGQGAYEQFF. The CDR3 bases are TGTGCCACCTCCTTGGGACAGGGGGCGTATGAGCAGTTCTTC.

This sequence joins TRBV5-1 and TRBJ2-7; 7 nucleotides line up with TRBD1. Trimming at V came to 0 bases and at J to 6 bases, leaving 6 bases not matched to a gene. Germline lookup yields CDR1 SGHRS and CDR2 YFSETQ. This CDR3 comprises 14 residues. CDR3 bases: TGCGCCAGCAGCTTGGACAGGGGTTCGGGCGAGCAGTACTTC. Translated, it gives CASSLDRGSGEQYF.